This TCR beta chain was observed in a study of PD-L1 blockade in urothelial cancer. In the study overall: Starting at some point between 2014 and 2015, patients were given atezolizumab (1,200 mg intravenously every 3 weeks). Across blood samples, T cells had a median count of 141,255.

Profiling relied on immunoSEQ multiplex PCR, and the TCRdb table lists in-frame clones only, not all of them. There are 44,000 or so clones in the sample; more than 70% occur only once, and roughly 3.9% lies in the top ten. The cohort comprised individuals with locally advanced or metastatic urothelial carcinoma. The CDR3 consists of 14 residues. The V gene's germline CDR1 is MGHRA and CDR2 YSYEKL. The junction had 6 bases not matched to a gene; V was cut back by 4 bases and J by 4 bases. Study-level results: Tumor-associated clones in blood expanded more at 3 weeks in durable-benefit patients.

This clone occurred a few times. Its antigen is currently unknown. This receptor was identified in a man older than 75 with urothelial cancer. The V and J genes are TRBV4-1 and TRBJ2-5, with TRBD2 matching over 7 bases. Sequences were derived from PBMCs, sampled around atezolizumab (anti-PD-L1) treatment. The CDR3 is CASSLRGEGETQYF. The CDR3 DNA sequence: TGCGCCAGCAGCCTGAGAGGGGAGGGAGAGACCCAGTACTTC.